This T cell receptor (beta chain) was observed in a study of low-dose radiotherapy and immunotherapy resistance in tumors. Study-level background: Patients of Cohort 1 had 0.5 Gy fractions every 2 weeks, which summed to 6.5 Gy. Every six weeks patients received intravenous ipilimumab 1 mg/kg, and every two weeks they received intravenous nivolumab 240 mg. Each fraction given to Cohort 2 every two weeks delivered 1 Gy, and the total reached 13 Gy over 26 weeks.

Alpha and beta chains were covered, as first-strand cDNA relied on TRAV- and TRBV-specific primers. PCR amplification of the TCRs was performed with Phusion for 20 to 25 PCR cycles, and it relied on a constant-region primer together with a V-primer adapter. TCRdb re-called the reads with MiXCR, one entry per CDR3 protein. There are about 60,000 distinct CDR3 sequences in the sample; roughly a quarter occur only once, and approximately 5.4% lies in the top ten. Time point indicated: before trial treatment. The therapy administered to donors comprised nivolumab, ipilimumab, aspirin, low-dose cyclophosphamide and low-dose radiotherapy. This clonotype was counted ten times or more. This CDR3 is built from 18 residues. CDR1 is LGHNT, CDR2 FRNRAP, per germline. V shed 5 bases and J shed 0 bases, with 20 bases lying between them.

The receptor's source is a male donor with prostate cancer. Specimen: PBMCs, collected before treatment. The J gene is TRBJ2-4, the V gene TRBV12-5; D is perhaps TRBD1 (5 bases). The CDR3 here is CASGPLGQGSQAKNIQYF. CDR3 nucleotides: TGTGCTAGTGGTCCCTTAGGCCAGGGCAGCCAAGCCAAAAACATTCAGTACTTC.